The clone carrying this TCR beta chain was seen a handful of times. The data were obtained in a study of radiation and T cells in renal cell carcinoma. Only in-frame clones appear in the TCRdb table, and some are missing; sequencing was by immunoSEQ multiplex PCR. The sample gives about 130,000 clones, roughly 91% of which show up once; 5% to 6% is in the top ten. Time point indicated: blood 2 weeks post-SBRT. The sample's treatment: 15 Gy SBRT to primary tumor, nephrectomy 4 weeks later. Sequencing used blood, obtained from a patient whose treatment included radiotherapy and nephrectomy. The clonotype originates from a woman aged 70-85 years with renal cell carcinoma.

CDR3 region: CASSQDRTRGIQYF. CDR3 nucleotide sequence: TGCGCCAGCAGCCAAGACAGGACTCGGGGGATTCAGTACTTC. The rearrangement links TRBV4-3 to TRBJ2-4, with D possibly being TRBD2 (6 bases). The CDR3 consists of 14 residues. The germline gives CDR1 LGHNA, CDR2 YSLEER. Trimming removed 0 bases from V and 10 bases from J, with 13 bases in between.